This T cell receptor (beta chain) was captured in a study of blood T cell repertoires in COVID-19. Whole-study context: Italy, Spain and the United States were the sources of the convalescent and acute COVID-19 samples. PBMCs, B-cell-depleted T cells, or T cells were the source of the cDNA or gDNA that made up the material.

The germline V gene encodes CDR1 SNHLY and CDR2 FYNNEI. This CDR3 contains 14 residues. J lost 2 bases, V lost 6 bases, and 4 bases had no gene match. Followed over time, Seattle patients had been enrolled while infection was active. Original methodology: Estimated nucleated cell counts came from reference gene primer amplification. The method was immunoSEQ multiplex PCR; TCRdb's version includes in-frame clones alone and lacks a portion of them. V and J calls plus clone size are reproduced from that table; the DNA served to infer D and trimming. The sample lists hundreds of thousands of clones; about 90% were seen once.

This receptor was identified in a woman aged 70-85 years with COVID-19, enrolled during active disease. The chain joins TRBV2 to TRBJ1-1, with 9 bases matching TRBD1. Sequenced: peripheral blood. CDR3 bases: TGTGCCAGCAGGAGGACAGGGGCTAACACTGAAGCTTTCTTT. Protein: CASRRTGANTEAFF.